This T cell receptor (beta chain) was recovered during a study of shared clonotypes between healthy human individuals. Study findings and constraints: Few donors limited the genetic and exposure-history diversity represented.

As regards this clone: Antigen specificity is unknown.

The V gene end was trimmed by 3 bases and the J gene end by 2 bases; junction bases not matched to a gene: 5. Germline V lookup: CDR1 SGHRS, CDR2 YFSETQ. The CDR3 is 15 amino acids. CD4+ cells yielded CD45RA+ naive and CD45RA-negative memory subsets. Several immunoSEQ plates held equal portions of the genomic DNA taken from each subset. In the study's own analysis: ImmunoSEQ junction-only sequences lacked quality scores, so their filtering differed. TCRdb's copy holds only in-frame clones and misses some; the assay was immunoSEQ multiplex PCR. The V and J calls and clone size are taken from that table; D and trimming were inferred from the DNA. The profile shows about 1 million clones, under 80% of them singletons.

The clonotype comes from a man aged 18 to 30 in good health. Sequenced sample: memory CD4+ T cells sorted from blood. Subset noted: CD45RA-negative fraction. J is TRBJ2-3 and V is TRBV5-1; 8 positions match TRBD2. In DNA form, the CDR3 reads TGCGCCAGCAGCTACTACGGGGGGGCCACAGATACGCAGTATTTT. Translated, it gives CASSYYGGATDTQYF. Complete variable domain (other parts from reference TRBV5-1 and TRBJ2-3): KAGVTQTPRYLIKTRGQQVTLSCSPISGHRSVSWYQQTPGQGLQFLFEYFSETQRNKGNFPGRFSGRQFSNSRSEMNVSTLELGDSALYLCASSYYGGATDTQYFGPGTRLTVL.